Listed below are T cell receptor beta chains from one sample, sequenced in a study of tumor-infiltrating lymphocytes in primary liver carcinoma. TCRdb analysed the multiplex PCR reads with MiXCR anew, one entry per CDR3 protein. Counted here are 60,000 to 90,000 distinct CDR3 sequences, approximately 74% occurring once; the ten biggest clones make up roughly a quarter. The sequenced material came from liver tumor tissue from sampling region 4. Receptor source: a man aged 35 to 55 with primary liver carcinoma and hepatitis B virus infection. Each CDR3 is given with its conserved first and last residue. A D gene is named only where the DNA matches it firmly. For some rows the clone size is stated as once, few or many, or as a class when expanded; others skip it.

>TRBJ2-1|.|TRBV7-3|few
TGTGCCAGCAGCCAGGACGTAAGCTCCTACAATGAGCAGTTCTTC
CASSQDVSSYNEQFF
>TRBJ1-2|.|TRBV28|.
TGTGTCAGCCTTGCCGGACCCGACTATGGCTACACCTTC
CVSLAGPDYGYTF
>TRBJ2-2|TRBD1|TRBV29-1|once
TGCAGTGTGGGGCAGGGGGAGCGGTTTTTC
CSVGQGERFF
>TRBJ2-3|.|TRBV6-6|.
TGTGCCAGCAGCTATGGGCCCAGAACCGTAGATACACAGTATTTT
CASSYGPRTVDTQYF
>TRBJ1-3|.|TRBV4-2|.
TGTGCTAGCAGCCAAGATGGGGGCTCTGGAGACACCATATATTTT
CASSQDGGSGDTIYF
>TRBJ2-1|.|TRBV11-1|medium-sized
TGTGCCAGCAGCTTAGCGGGAGAGCAGTTCTTC
CASSLAGEQFF
>TRBJ2-2|TRBD2|TRBV6-2/TRBV6-3|few
TGTACCAGCAGTGAACTTTACGGGCGGGAGATAGGGGAGCTGTTTTTT
CTSSELYGREIGELFF
>TRBJ2-1|.|TRBV12-3/TRBV12-4|.
TGTGCCACCAGTTTATCGACCCTTGAACAGTTCTTC
CATSLSTLEQFF
>TRBJ1-1|.|TRBV11-3|many
TGTGCCAGCAGCTTAGATCGGGAGGGGAATGTTTCCTTT
CASSLDREGNVSF
>TRBJ1-2|TRBD1|TRBV7-9|once
TGTCCCAGTAGCTCTACCTCAGGGGGCTATGGCTACACCTTC
CPSSSTSGGYGYTF
>TRBJ2-7|TRBD1|TRBV6-5|many
TGTGCCACCACCCCGACAGGGTCCTACGAGCAGTACTTC
CATTPTGSYEQYF
>TRBJ2-3|.|TRBV6-5|.
TGTGACAGCAGTTACAGGTCTGGCAATCAGCCCCAGTATTTT
CDSSYRSGNQPQYF
>TRBJ2-3|TRBD2|TRBV12-3/TRBV12-4|many
TGTGCCAGCACCTTAGCGGGAGGGACCACAGATACGCAGTATTTT
CASTLAGGTTDTQYF
>TRBJ1-1|.|TRBV5-6|.
TGTGCCTGTAGGAGGGGCCCAGACTCGAACACCGAAGCTTTCTTT
CACRRGPDSNTEAFF
>TRBJ2-3|.|TRBV11-3|.
TGTGCCAGCAGCGCACGGGACGGGAATACGCAGTATTTT
CASSARDGNTQYF
>TRBJ2-1|TRBD2|TRBV11-2|.
TGTGCCAGCAGCTTGGATATCAGACTAGCCTTGGATGAGCAGTTCTTC
CASSLDIRLALDEQFF
>TRBJ2-5|.|TRBV28|many
TGTGCCAGCAGTGACGGAGGGGAGACCCAGTACTTC
CASSDGGETQYF
>TRBJ1-5|.|TRBV5-1|.
TGCACCAGCAGCCTCGGGGGATTGAGCAATCAGGCCCAGCATTTT
CTSSLGGLSNQAQHF
>TRBJ2-7|TRBD2|TRBV6-5|.
TGTGCCAGCGGTCGGGAGGTGAGGAGCTCCTACGAGCAGTACTTC
CASGREVRSSYEQYF
>TRBJ1-6|.|TRBV4-2|once
TGTGCCAACAGCCGCTTGGACAGTGAGAATTCACCCCTCTACTTT
CANSRLDSENSPLYF
>TRBJ2-7|.|TRBV10-1|.
TGCGCCAGCGGTCAAAGTCTCTCTTACGAGCAGTACTTC
CASGQSLSYEQYF
>TRBJ2-1|.|TRBV29-1|.
TGCAGTGTGGGGCCTCCTTCCAGCTCCTGCAATGAGCGGCTCTTC
CSVGPPSSSCNERLF
>TRBJ2-2|TRBD2|TRBV12-3/TRBV12-4|.
TGTGCCAGCGGGGGACTAGCGGGAGGACCGGGCACCGGGGAGCTGTTATTT
CASGGLAGGPGTGELLF
>TRBJ2-3|.|TRBV19|few
TGTGCCAGTAGTTCGGGCTACACAGATACGCAGTATTTT
CASSSGYTDTQYF
>TRBJ2-2|.|TRBV4-2|.
TGTGCCAGCAACCAAGTACTAGCTGAGACCGGTGAGCTGTTTTTT
CASNQVLAETGELFF
>TRBJ1-2|.|TRBV4-1|.
TGCGCCAGCAGCCCTAGAGAAGGGCGCTATAGCCACACCTTC
CASSPREGRYSHTF
>TRBJ2-5|TRBD2|TRBV4-1|.
TGTGCCAGCAGCCAAGGGACTAGCGATAGAGAGACCCAGTACTTC
CASSQGTSDRETQYF
>TRBJ1-3|.|TRBV11-2|.
TGTGCCTCAGCCCAGGGAGTCGGAAACACAATATATTTT
CASAQGVGNTIYF
>TRBJ2-3|TRBD1|TRBV29-1|.
TGCAGCGTTGGGCCAGGGGGTAGTCAGACAGATACGCAGTATTTT
CSVGPGGSQTDTQYF
>TRBJ1-1|.|TRBV29-1|once
TGCAGGAGAATCAGCAGCGCATCAGGGGCCTTGAACACTGAAGCGTTCTTT
CRRISSASGALNTEAFF
>TRBJ2-7|TRBD2|TRBV4-1|.
TGCGCCAGCACCCTCACTAGCGGGTACATTTCCACTTACGAGGAGCACTTC
CASTLTSGYISTYEEHF
>TRBJ2-7|.|TRBV4-1|.
TGCGCCAGCTGCCAAGATTTAGGAGTTCAATACGAGCAGCACTTC
CASCQDLGVQYEQHF
>TRBJ2-6|.|TRBV29-1|.
TGCAGCGTCTACGGCGGGTCCTCCTCTGTGGTCAACGTCCTGACTTTC
CSVYGGSSSVVNVLTF
>TRBJ2-7|TRBD2|TRBV6-1|many
TGTGCCAGCAGTGATGAACTAGCGGGAGGGCCCTACGAGCAGTACTTC
CASSDELAGGPYEQYF
>TRBJ1-3|.|TRBV4-2|once
TGTGCCAGCAGTCAAGAGGCGAGGGCGGCTGGAAACACCATATATTTT
CASSQEARAAGNTIYF
>TRBJ2-1|.|TRBV29-1|.
TGCGGCGTTGTTGATGAGATAATTGATCAGTTCTTC
CGVVDEIIDQFF
>TRBJ2-1|.|TRBV5-8|.
TGTGCCAGCAGCGCGACGATGAGCCTCTACAATGAGCAGTTCTTC
CASSATMSLYNEQFF